Presented here are 19 T cell receptor beta chains from one specimen sequenced in a study of T cells expressing NK-cell markers. TCRdb re-called the 5' RACE reads; every CDR3 protein appears as one record, without DNA. In all, the sample yields about half a million distinct CDR3 sequences. The sample was blood T cells: a sorted CD56 or NKG2C T cell subset, CD4+ or CD8+ T cells, or bulk PBMC T cells (not recorded which). The source is a woman between 50 and 59 years old in good health.

The genes are TRBV3-1 and TRBJ1-5; TCRdb indicates TRBD1, and absent DNA this call remains unverified. Germline V gene data show CDR1 as LGHDT and CDR2 as YNNKEL (reference sequence). The CDR3 extends over 13 amino acids. This chain's CDR3 is CASSRGAGQPQHF.

The chain carries TRBV7-9 and TRBJ2-5; the TCRdb D gene call, TRBD2, has no DNA to confirm it. The CDR3 contains 14 residues. Germline assignment: CDR1 SEHNR and CDR2 FQNEAQ (reference sequence). This CDR3 is CASSPGGAQPTQYF.

This chain connects TRBV12-3 or TRBV12-4 to TRBJ2-1; absent DNA, TCRdb's TRBD2 call cannot be checked. The CDR3 covers 13 residues. The chain's CDR3 is CASSFGTSGEQFF.

This chain links TRBV27 with TRBJ2-3; TCRdb proposes TRBD1, but this gene call is untestable without DNA. The CDR3 is made up of 18 amino acids. From germline, CDR1 is MNHEY and CDR2 SMNVEV (reference sequence). CDR3 loop: CASREIGTGGGLGDTQYF.

The gene calls are TRBV4-1 and TRBJ1-2. CDR1 and CDR2 (germline): MGHRA, YSYEKL. The length of the CDR3 is 14 residues. This CDR3 is CASSQRRGPYGYTF.

CDR3 amino acids: CASSFRQGPGYQPQHF. This chain links TRBV19 with TRBJ1-5; as DNA is missing, the TRBD1 call by TCRdb cannot be tested. The CDR3 is 16 residues long. CDR1 and CDR2 from the germline V gene are LNHDA and SQIVND (reference sequence).

The chain recombines TRBV12-3 or TRBV12-4 with TRBJ1-1; the TRBD1 assignment by TCRdb is unverifiable without DNA. This CDR3 has 12 amino acids. The CDR3: CASSFVTGEAFF.

The chain recombines TRBV28 with TRBJ2-7; no DNA is available, so the TRBD2 call from TCRdb remains unchecked. Germline V CDR1 and CDR2: MDHEN, SYDVKM. This CDR3 region has 16 residues. CDR3 protein: CASSSPVGLGGYEQYF. Filled out from reference TRBV28 and TRBJ2-7, the complete variable domain reads DVKVTQSSRYLVKRTGEKVFLECVQDMDHENMFWYRQDPGLGLRLIYFSYDVKMKEKGDIPEGYSVSREKKERFSLILESASTNQTSMYLCASSSPVGLGGYEQYFGPGTRLTVT.

CDR3 amino acids: CASSLHGTGSTDTQYF. The J gene is TRBJ2-3, the V gene TRBV12-3 or TRBV12-4; TCRdb's D gene call, TRBD1, goes unchecked for lack of DNA. The CDR3 contains 16 residues.

The V and J genes are TRBV20-1 and TRBJ2-7; with no DNA, the TCRdb D assignment of TRBD2 cannot be verified. The CDR3 consists of 12 residues. CDR1 DFQATT and CDR2 SNEGSKA come from the germline V gene (reference sequence). The CDR3 loop reads CSARPGDLKQYF.

This rearrangement joins TRBV12-3 or TRBV12-4 to TRBJ1-4; absent DNA, TCRdb's TRBD1 call cannot be checked. The CDR3 extends over 15 amino acids. Here the CDR3 reads CASSSPGQGNEKLFF.

The J gene is TRBJ2-5, the V gene TRBV6-6; there is no DNA to check the TCRdb D call of TRBD1. The CDR3 is made up of 12 amino acids. Looked up from germline, CDR1 is MNHNY and CDR2 is SVGAGI (reference sequence). CDR3 region: CATGAGQETQYF.

This chain connects TRBV20-1 to TRBJ2-3; TCRdb indicates TRBD2, and absent DNA this call remains unverified. There are 14 residues in the CDR3. Germline CDR1 and CDR2: DFQATT and SNEGSKA (reference sequence). Here the CDR3 reads CSARLAGARDTQYF.

V gene TRBV12-3 or TRBV12-4 combines with J gene TRBJ2-7. The CDR3 consists of 13 residues. The CDR3 loop reads CASSLQQSYEQYF.

This sequence joins TRBV14 and TRBJ1-1. The CDR3 has 14 amino acids. Germline-derived CDR1 and CDR2 are SGHDN and FVKESK. This chain's CDR3 is CASSQGRLGTEAFF.

This chain joins TRBV20-1 and TRBJ1-5; absent DNA, TCRdb's TRBD1 call cannot be checked. This CDR3 spans 13 amino acids. The germline V gene has CDR1 DFQATT and CDR2 SNEGSKA (reference sequence). This CDR3 is CSVTEGVHQPQHF.

The rearrangement uses TRBV6-5 and TRBJ2-1; TCRdb outputs TRBD2, but without DNA this stays unchecked. CDR1 MNHEY and CDR2 SVGAGI come from the germline V gene. CDR3 length equals 18 residues. Here the CDR3 reads CASRFSGSSYRSYNEQFF.

The V gene is TRBV4-1, the J gene TRBJ2-4; TCRdb's D call of TRBD2 is untestable without DNA. From germline, CDR1 is MGHRA and CDR2 YSYEKL. CDR3 size: 13 residues. CDR3 residues: CASSQRVLAFQYF.

J is TRBJ2-1 and V is TRBV20-1; TCRdb lists TRBD1, though no DNA is available to test this call. Germline V gene lookup returns CDR1 DFQATT and CDR2 SNEGSKA (reference sequence). The CDR3 consists of 12 residues. The CDR3 is CSAAGRYNEQFF.